The 20 T cell receptor beta chains given below trace back to one sample, sequenced in a study of cytomegalovirus exposure and HLA in healthy donors. The table came from immunoSEQ multiplex PCR; TCRdb's copy has only in-frame clones and leaves some out. Of roughly 120,000 clones in the sample, 85% to 90% are singletons; the top ten hold 3% to 4%. Material: PBMCs. The receptors were sampled from a man aged 25-45 years in good health and CMV-seronegative.

J is TRBJ2-7 and V is TRBV27, with D possibly TRBD2 on 6 matching bases. This CDR3 is built from 12 residues. Trimming left V 0 bases short and J 7 bases short, with 7 bases between. Germline CDR1 and CDR2: MNHEY and SMNVEV (reference sequence). DNA of the CDR3: TGTGCCAGCAGTTTATCGGCGGGGGAGCAGTACTTC. Protein sequence: CASSLSAGEQYF.

In this sample, this clone turned up once. The chain combines TRBV4-3 with TRBJ1-5, with D unclear. The CDR3 is made up of 15 amino acids. V lost 0 bases, J lost 4 bases, and 10 bases lay in between. CDR1 LGHNA and CDR2 YSLEER come from the germline V gene. The CDR3 DNA reads TGCGCCAGCAGCCAAGATAGTTTGATGAATCAGCCCCAGCATTTT. This gives the protein CASSQDSLMNQPQHF.

CDR3 in amino acids: CASSTRDRGSYGYTF. The CDR3 DNA reads as TGTGCCAGCAGTACCCGGGACAGGGGGTCCTATGGCTACACCTTC. The chain links TRBV6-1 to TRBJ1-2, with 11 bases fitting TRBD1. CDR3 length equals 15 residues. Germline V lookup: CDR1 MNHNS, CDR2 SASEGT. After removal of 5 bases from V and 4 bases from J, the junction contained 6 bases not matched to a gene.

The V call is TRBV5-5, the J call TRBJ2-7; D not resolved. The CDR3 is made up of 14 amino acids. The V end was cut by 0 bases, the J end by 2 bases, with 9 bases between. Germline V gene data show CDR1 as SGHKS and CDR2 as YYEKEE (reference sequence). CDR3 DNA sequence: TGTGCCAGCAGCTTGGCCAACTCACCCTACGAGCAGTACTTC. Its translation is CASSLANSPYEQYF.

This clone came up a few times. The chain employs TRBV27 and TRBJ1-6; 9 bases line up with TRBD1. Germline values: CDR1 MNHEY, CDR2 SMNVEV (reference sequence). The CDR3 spans 15 residues. The trim removed 8 bases at V and 3 bases at J, leaving 5 bases unmatched. The CDR3 nucleotides read TGTGCCAGCCGGACAGGGGCAGACTATAATTCACCCCTCCACTTT. It translates to CASRTGADYNSPLHF.

The rearrangement joins TRBV5-6 to TRBJ2-5, with 9 nucleotides matching TRBD1. CDR1 is SGHDT, CDR2 YYEEEE, per germline. The CDR3 is 15 amino acids. V shed 4 bases, J shed 5 bases, and the junction held 9 bases outside the gene matches. CDR3 protein: CASSRRTGEWETQYF. DNA of the CDR3: TGTGCCAGCAGCAGACGGACAGGGGAGTGGGAGACCCAGTACTTC.

V usage is TRBV6-1 and J usage is TRBJ1-1; D gene ambiguous. V lost 6 bases to trimming and J lost 1 base, with 9 bases between them. This CDR3 has 13 amino acids. Germline CDR1 reads MNHNS; CDR2 reads SASEGT. The CDR3 protein is CASSRYRNTEAFF. In DNA form, the CDR3 reads TGTGCCAGCAGCCGTTACAGGAACACTGAAGCTTTCTTT.

The chain uses TRBV5-1 and TRBJ1-6, with 7 nucleotides matching TRBD1. The CDR3 is made up of 14 amino acids. Germline trimming cut 3 bases from V and 4 bases from J; bases unmatched to any gene: 1. The V gene's germline CDR1 is SGHRS and CDR2 YFSETQ. DNA of the CDR3: TGCGCCAGCAGCTGGGACAGTTATAATTCACCCCTCCACTTT. Residues: CASSWDSYNSPLHF.

This chain joins TRBV7-8 and TRBJ1-4; 7 positions agree with TRBD1. V lost 1 base, J lost 8 bases, and 7 bases stayed unmatched. CDR1 is SGHVS and CDR2 is FQNEAQ in the germline V gene. This CDR3 is 15 amino acids long. In nucleotides, the CDR3 is TGTGCCAGCAGCTTAGTCAGGGGGGCATTCGAAAAACTGTTTTTT. This encodes CASSLVRGAFEKLFF.

V is TRBV7-9 and J is TRBJ2-5; no definite D call. CDR3 size: 16 residues. The ends were cut back, 5 bases at V and 5 bases at J, with 21 bases in the middle. Germline lookup yields CDR1 SEHNR and CDR2 FQNEAQ (reference sequence). The CDR3 nucleotides are TGTGCCAGCAGCCCCGCCCTACGGAGCTCCCGGGAGACCCAGTACTTC. It specifies CASSPALRSSRETQYF.

The chain combines TRBV4-2 with TRBJ2-7; D is undetermined. Looked up from germline, CDR1 is LGHNA and CDR2 is YNFKEQ. CDR3 length: 14 amino acids. Trimming removed 0 bases at V and 5 bases at J, with 11 bases between. This CDR3 reads CASSQDGTIDEQYF. CDR3 coding DNA: TGTGCCAGCAGCCAAGACGGAACTATCGACGAGCAGTACTTC.

This rearrangement joins TRBV4-1 to TRBJ2-5; a weak D match, TRBD1 (7 bases). The V gene lost 1 base and the J gene lost 10 bases, with 16 bases spanning the gap. Germline-derived CDR1 and CDR2 are MGHRA and YSYEKL. The CDR3 is made up of 14 amino acids. CDR3 residues: CASSQVEYQGGQYF. The CDR3 region has the DNA TGCGCCAGCAGCCAAGTAGAGTACCAGGGGGGCCAGTACTTC.

The chain recombines TRBV4-3 with TRBJ1-1; D ambiguous. The V end was cut by 0 bases, the J end by 0 bases, with 14 bases between. Looked up from germline, CDR1 is LGHNA and CDR2 is YSLEER. The CDR3 has 17 residues. In DNA form, the CDR3 reads TGCGCCAGCAGCCAAGATTCAGTGTCCTCATTGAACACTGAAGCTTTCTTT. It specifies CASSQDSVSSLNTEAFF.

The chain uses TRBV6-6 and TRBJ1-1; a weak D match, TRBD1 (5 bases). Between the trimmed V and J ends, which lost 6 bases and 4 bases, there was a span of 9 bases. This CDR3 has 12 amino acids. Germline values: CDR1 MNHNY, CDR2 SVGAGI (reference sequence). The CDR3 reads CASSFGATEAFF. CDR3 sequence (DNA): TGTGCCAGCAGCTTTGGGGCCACTGAAGCTTTCTTT.

The rearrangement links TRBV28 to TRBJ2-7; no firm D call. The CDR3 loop spans 13 amino acids. V shed 2 bases and J shed 2 bases, with 7 bases lying between them. Germline V CDR1 and CDR2: MDHEN, SYDVKM. CDR3 residues: CASSLGAPYEQYF. As DNA, the CDR3 is TGTGCCAGCAGTTTAGGAGCACCCTACGAGCAGTACTTC.

V is TRBV6-5 and J is TRBJ1-5, with 7 bases matching TRBD1. V gave up 8 bases and J gave up 0 bases; unmatched junction bases: 4. CDR3 length: 14 amino acids. Germline assignment: CDR1 MNHEY and CDR2 SVGAGI. CDR3 DNA sequence: TGTGCCAGCCGGAACAGGGGTAGCAATCAGCCCCAGCATTTT. It specifies CASRNRGSNQPQHF.

The J gene is TRBJ2-3, the V gene TRBV11-2, with D maybe TRBD2 (7 bases). Trimming stripped 6 bases from V and 2 bases from J, with 15 bases between. Per the germline V gene, CDR1 is SGHAT and CDR2 is FQNNGV. The CDR3 has 15 amino acids. The CDR3 here is CASRIGGVITDTQYF. The CDR3 DNA reads as TGTGCCAGCAGGATAGGGGGGGTAATCACAGATACGCAGTATTTT.

The chain recombines TRBV27 with TRBJ2-7; tentatively, D is TRBD1 (5 bases). The germline gives CDR1 MNHEY, CDR2 SMNVEV (reference sequence). This CDR3 has 14 amino acids. V lost 3 bases to trimming and J lost 4 bases, with 13 bases between them. This chain's CDR3 is CASSFAGQLYEQYF. CDR3 nucleotide sequence: TGTGCCAGCAGTTTCGCAGGGCAGTTATACGAGCAGTACTTC.

This chain connects TRBV5-8 to TRBJ1-6; TRBD1 aligns across 8 bases. The CDR3 totals 15 residues. With V trimmed by 3 bases and J by 5 bases, 4 bases remained unmatched. Per germline, CDR1 SGHTS and CDR2 YDEGEE. In nucleotides, the CDR3 is TGTGCCAGCAGCTCGGGACAGGCCAATAATTCACCCCTCCACTTT. Its translation: CASSSGQANNSPLHF. Complete variable domain (other parts from reference TRBV5-8 and TRBJ1-6): EAGVTQSPTHLIKTRGQQATLRCSPISGHTSVYWYQQALGLGLQFLLWYDEGEERNRGNFPPRFSGRQFPNYSSELNVNALELEDSALYLCASSSGQANNSPLHFGNGTRLTVT.

CDR3 bases: TGCGCCAGCAGCTTGGCCCTATCTAGGCAGAACTATGGCTACACCTTC. Its protein is CASSLALSRQNYGYTF. This chain joins TRBV5-1 and TRBJ1-2; no clear D. Trimming shortened V by 0 bases and J by 2 bases, and 14 bases separated the two germline ends. The CDR3 runs to 16 residues. Germline V gene sequence: CDR1 SGHRS, CDR2 YFSETQ.